One sample yielded the 16 T cell receptor beta chains listed below, sequenced in a study of cytomegalovirus exposure and HLA in healthy donors. TCRdb's table, derived via immunoSEQ multiplex PCR, lists solely in-frame clones and lacks some. The data show about 400,000 clones, 86% seen once. Sequenced input: PBMCs. These receptors all stem from a woman aged 18 to 35 in good health and CMV-seronegative.

With respect to this clone: The same CDR3 is also encoded by other DNA sequences in this sample. The chain joins TRBV19 to TRBJ1-5, with a possible D match to TRBD1 (6 bases). V was trimmed by 3 bases and J by 0 bases, leaving 9 bases between them. CDR3 length: 15 amino acids. Germline V gene lookup returns CDR1 LNHDA and CDR2 SQIVND (reference sequence). CDR3 loop: CASSIWTDSNQPQHF. The CDR3 nucleotides are TGTGCCAGTAGTATTTGGACAGATAGCAATCAGCCCCAGCATTTT.

This chain joins TRBV30 and TRBJ2-2, with 9 bases identical to TRBD1. Germline values: CDR1 GTSNPN, CDR2 SVGIG (reference sequence). This CDR3 is built from 14 residues. The ends lost 2 bases at V and 6 bases at J; junction bases unmatched: 4. The CDR3 here is CAWSFRDRAGELFF. CDR3 sequence (DNA): TGTGCCTGGAGTTTCCGGGACAGGGCCGGGGAGCTGTTTTTT. The complete variable domain, with remaining parts taken from reference TRBV30 and TRBJ2-2, reads SQTIHQWPATLVQPVGSPLSLECTVEGTSNPNLYWYRQAAGRGLQLLFYSVGIGQISSEVPQNLSASRPQDRQFILSSKKLLLSDSGFYLCAWSFRDRAGELFFGEGSRLTVL.

This chain links TRBV14 with TRBJ2-7, with 9 nucleotides matching TRBD2. The CDR3 is 15 amino acids. Germline CDR1 and CDR2: SGHDN and FVKESK. The junction had 2 bases not matched to a gene; V was cut back by 2 bases and J by 0 bases. The CDR3 DNA reads TGTGCCAGCAGCCAACTTAGCGGGAGCTCCTACGAGCAGTACTTC. Residues: CASSQLSGSSYEQYF.

V usage is TRBV13 and J usage is TRBJ2-3; TRBD2 matches 9 bases. The CDR3 is 17 amino acids. Germline trimming cut 2 bases from V and 0 bases from J; bases unmatched to any gene: 6. The germline V gene encodes CDR1 PRHDT and CDR2 FYEKMQ (reference sequence). The CDR3 here is CASSLIAGALSTDTQYF. For the CDR3, the DNA is TGTGCCAGCAGCTTAATAGCGGGGGCTTTAAGCACAGATACGCAGTATTTT.

V is TRBV5-1 and J is TRBJ2-7; D is unclear. Trimming took off 3 bases at V and 2 bases at J, with 15 bases between the two ends. The CDR3 totals 15 residues. The germline V gene has CDR1 SGHRS and CDR2 YFSETQ. CDR3 loop: CASSSTHERTYEQYF. As DNA, the CDR3 is TGCGCCAGCAGCTCCACCCACGAGAGAACCTACGAGCAGTACTTC.

V usage is TRBV2 and J usage is TRBJ2-7, with 7 bases lining up with TRBD1. Germline trimming cut 5 bases from V and 1 base from J; bases unmatched to any gene: 17. Germline CDR1 and CDR2: SNHLY and FYNNEI. The CDR3 is made up of 18 amino acids. The CDR3 here is CASSMTGKNIPRSYEQYF. The CDR3 coding sequence is TGTGCCAGCAGTATGACAGGGAAGAATATCCCGAGGTCCTACGAGCAGTACTTC.

The rearrangement joins TRBV27 to TRBJ2-1; the match to TRBD2 covers 7 bases. The CDR3 extends over 13 amino acids. J was trimmed by 2 bases and V by 9 bases; bases with no gene match: 4. Germline assignment: CDR1 MNHEY and CDR2 SMNVEV (reference sequence). In nucleotides, the CDR3 is TGTGCCAGTACCAGCGGGACCTACAATGAGCAGTTCTTC. Amino acid sequence: CASTSGTYNEQFF.

CDR3 sequence (DNA): TGCAGCGTTGGCTCAACAGGGTGGGACTATGGCTACACCTTC. The encoded protein is CSVGSTGWDYGYTF. The V call is TRBV29-1, the J call TRBJ1-2, with D possibly matching TRBD1 (6 bases). Deletions cut 4 bases from V and 3 bases from J, with 15 bases between. CDR1 is SQVTM and CDR2 is ANQGSEA in the germline V gene. The CDR3 runs 14 residues.

This clone was recorded only once. The chain has TRBV28 and TRBJ2-1; 8 positions match TRBD2. Germline CDR1 reads MDHEN; CDR2 reads SYDVKM. After removal of 6 bases from V and 4 bases from J, the junction contained 11 bases not matched to a gene. The CDR3 has 16 residues. The CDR3 DNA is TGTGCCAGCAGGATCGGCGGGACTAGGGGTTACAATGAGCAGTTCTTC. Its protein product is CASRIGGTRGYNEQFF. The full variable domain, rest sourced from reference TRBV28 and TRBJ2-1, is DVKVTQSSRYLVKRTGEKVFLECVQDMDHENMFWYRQDPGLGLRLIYFSYDVKMKEKGDIPEGYSVSREKKERFSLILESASTNQTSMYLCASRIGGTRGYNEQFFGPGTRLTVL.

The rearrangement uses TRBV28 and TRBJ1-4; D is perhaps TRBD1 (5 bases). Germline V gene data show CDR1 as MDHEN and CDR2 as SYDVKM. The CDR3 covers 15 residues. V dropped 6 bases and J dropped 7 bases, with 18 bases sitting between them. This chain's CDR3 is CASRLEYRRGEKLFF. The CDR3 bases are TGTGCCAGCAGACTAGAGTACCGGAGGGGTGAAAAACTGTTTTTT.

V is TRBV28 and J is TRBJ2-1, with 12 bases lining up with TRBD2. The CDR3 is made up of 15 amino acids. V lost 5 bases to trimming and J lost 5 bases; unmatched junction nucleotides: 4. The germline V gene has CDR1 MDHEN and CDR2 SYDVKM. The CDR3 bases are TGTGCCAGCAGTACCGGACTAGCGGGAAACAATGAGCAGTTCTTC. Translated: CASSTGLAGNNEQFF.

This clone was observed many times. The chain couples TRBV6-5 to TRBJ2-2, with D hard to call. Trimming stripped 6 bases from V and 5 bases from J, with 13 bases between. This CDR3 region has 14 residues. Germline loops: CDR1 MNHEY, CDR2 SVGAGI. The CDR3 spells CASSGNEETGELFF. The DNA of the CDR3 is TGTGCCAGCAGCGGCAACGAGGAGACCGGGGAGCTGTTTTTT.

The chain recombines TRBV28 with TRBJ2-7; 7 bases are shared with TRBD2. V was pared by 4 bases and J by 2 bases, with 17 bases of the junction left unmatched. Germline lookup yields CDR1 MDHEN and CDR2 SYDVKM. This CDR3 comprises 18 residues. This chain's CDR3 is CASSSQTSTSVLTYEQYF. Written as DNA, the CDR3 is TGTGCCAGCAGTTCTCAGACTTCTACTAGCGTTTTAACCTACGAGCAGTACTTC.

The rearrangement links TRBV28 to TRBJ2-7; unclear D gene. Per the germline V gene, CDR1 is MDHEN and CDR2 is SYDVKM. This CDR3 has 11 residues. V shed 3 bases and J shed 12 bases, with 12 bases lying between them. Here the CDR3 DNA reads TGTGCCAGCAGTTTTTTAGAGAGGCTGTACTTC. Protein: CASSFLERLYF.

This clone appeared a few times. The V and J genes are TRBV6-5 and TRBJ1-6; 9 positions agree with TRBD1. This CDR3 region has 14 residues. Germline CDR1 and CDR2: MNHEY and SVGAGI. The V and J ends lost 6 bases and 11 bases, in that order; junction bases with no gene match: 8. CDR3 DNA sequence: TGTGCCAGCAGCCAGGGACAGGGTTGGACACCCCTCCACTTT. Its translation: CASSQGQGWTPLHF.

The rearrangement uses TRBV5-4 and TRBJ2-2; TRBD2 agrees at 7 bases. V dropped 0 bases and J dropped 2; count of bases not matched to a gene: 7. The length of the CDR3 is 17 residues. In germline, CDR1 is SGHNT, CDR2 YYREEE (reference sequence). The CDR3 spells CASSLGGRASNTGELFF. In DNA, the CDR3 is TGTGCCAGCAGCTTGGGGGGGAGGGCCTCTAACACCGGGGAGCTGTTTTTT.